This passage covers 15 T cell receptor beta chains from one sample sequenced in a study of shared clonotypes between healthy human individuals. Naive CD8 populations comprised CD45RO-negative cells positively selected for CCR7, excluding terminally differentiated effector memory CD45RA+ cells. Produced via immunoSEQ multiplex PCR; TCRdb's table is partial and in-frame only. The table has around 1.9 million clones, 93% seen once. The sample was naive CD8+ T cells from PBMCs. These receptors were collected from a man aged 18 to 29 in good health. Some clones in this sample may be carry-over from other donors' samples.

As concerns this clone: This sample also contains other DNA sequences that code for the same CDR3. V usage is TRBV9 and J usage is TRBJ1-5; D uncertain. The CDR3 covers 13 residues. V was trimmed by 2 bases and J by 0 bases, leaving 3 bases between them. In germline, CDR1 is SGDLS, CDR2 YYNGEE. DNA of the CDR3: TGTGCCAGCAGCGTTAATAGCAATCAGCCCCAGCATTTT. It specifies CASSVNSNQPQHF.

For this clone: Other DNA sequences within the sample encode an identical CDR3. This chain joins TRBV5-4 and TRBJ2-2; no firm D call. Trimming left V 4 bases short and J 4 bases short, with 5 bases between. The CDR3 has 12 residues. Germline V gene lookup returns CDR1 SGHNT and CDR2 YYREEE (reference sequence). This CDR3 reads CASSPPTGELFF. For the CDR3, the DNA is TGTGCCAGCAGCCCGCCCACCGGGGAGCTGTTTTTT.

This chain connects TRBV7-9 to TRBJ2-1, with TRBD2 matching 10 bases. This CDR3 has 18 residues. The trim removed 5 bases at V and 5 bases at J, leaving 15 bases unmatched. CDR1 and CDR2 from the germline V gene are SEHNR and FQNEAQ (reference sequence). CDR3 in amino acids: CASSEPPKISGRHNEQFF. Written as DNA, the CDR3 is TGTGCCAGCAGCGAGCCGCCGAAAATTAGCGGGAGGCACAATGAGCAGTTCTTC.

J is TRBJ2-7 and V is TRBV23-1, with D uncertain. TRBV23-1 is flagged as an ORF with uncertain function. V dropped 0 bases and J dropped 6 bases, with 15 bases sitting between them. The CDR3 extends over 15 amino acids. CDR3 sequence reads: CASSQSRQLVCEQYF. DNA for the CDR3: TGCGCCAGCAGTCAATCGAGGCAGCTTGTCTGCGAGCAGTACTTC.

The chain carries TRBV7-9 and TRBJ2-2; 8 nucleotides match TRBD1. CDR1 is SEHNR, CDR2 FQNEAQ, per germline (reference sequence). V gave up 5 bases and J gave up 4 bases; unmatched junction bases: 6. The length of the CDR3 is 15 residues. The CDR3 DNA sequence: TGTGCCAGCAGCCCGCCGGACAGGGCCACCGGGGAGCTGTTTTTT. This gives the protein CASSPPDRATGELFF. The full variable domain, rest sourced from reference TRBV7-9 and TRBJ2-2, is DTGVSQNPRHKITKRGQNVTFRCDPISEHNRLYWYRQTLGQGPEFLTYFQNEAQLEKSRLLSDRFSAERPKGSFSTLEIQRTEQGDSAMYLCASSPPDRATGELFFGEGSRLTVL.

This rearrangement joins TRBV7-9 to TRBJ2-1, with TRBD2 matching over 8 bases. V was clipped by 4 bases and J by 9 bases; unmatched bases: 14. The CDR3 loop spans 16 amino acids. The germline V gene has CDR1 SEHNR and CDR2 FQNEAQ (reference sequence). This CDR3 reads CASSSRTGTSEGEQFF. The CDR3, as DNA: TGTGCCAGCAGCTCGAGGACCGGGACTAGTGAGGGTGAGCAGTTCTTC.

V is TRBV7-9 and J is TRBJ2-1; 9 bases agree with TRBD2. This CDR3 spans 16 amino acids. J gave up 9 bases and V 5 bases, and 14 bases lay outside the gene matches. CDR1 and CDR2 (germline): SEHNR, FQNEAQ (reference sequence). The CDR3 reads CASSPWGLAGGVEQFF. For the CDR3, the DNA is TGTGCCAGCAGCCCCTGGGGACTAGCAGGAGGGGTTGAGCAGTTCTTC. The whole variable domain, filled in from reference TRBV7-9 and TRBJ2-1, reads DTGVSQNPRHKITKRGQNVTFRCDPISEHNRLYWYRQTLGQGPEFLTYFQNEAQLEKSRLLSDRFSAERPKGSFSTLEIQRTEQGDSAMYLCASSPWGLAGGVEQFFGPGTRLTVL.

The gene calls are TRBV27 and TRBJ1-2; no reliable D call. Looked up from germline, CDR1 is MNHEY and CDR2 is SMNVEV (reference sequence). The CDR3 is made up of 15 amino acids. Trimming took off 6 bases at V and 3 bases at J, with 17 bases between the two ends. CDR3 nucleotides: TGTGCCAGCAGGCCGGCAATAACAGCGCACTATGGCTACACCTTC. Residues: CASRPAITAHYGYTF.

V usage is TRBV14 and J usage is TRBJ2-7; 9 positions match TRBD1. CDR1 and CDR2 from the germline V gene are SGHDN and FVKESK. CDR3 size: 15 residues. V was pared by 3 bases and J by 5 bases, with 8 bases of the junction left unmatched. CDR3 residues: CASSQRGTGFHEQYF. The DNA of the CDR3 is TGTGCCAGCAGCCAGAGGGGGACAGGGTTCCACGAGCAGTACTTC.

V usage is TRBV27 and J usage is TRBJ1-1; TRBD1 might be the D (5 bases). Germline V gene sequence: CDR1 MNHEY, CDR2 SMNVEV (reference sequence). Trimming left V 7 bases short and J 1 base short, with 13 bases between. The CDR3 loop spans 14 amino acids. As DNA, the CDR3 is TGTGCCAGCACCCAGTATACAGGGAACACTGAAGCTTTCTTT. This encodes CASTQYTGNTEAFF.

The chain has TRBV10-3 and TRBJ1-4; TRBD1 agrees at 9 bases. CDR3 length: 16 residues. Germline CDR1 ENHRY, CDR2 SYGVKD. V gave up 2 bases and J gave up 3 bases; unmatched junction bases: 4. The CDR3 DNA reads TGTGCCATCAGTGAGGGGACAGGGATCCCTAATGAAAAACTGTTTTTT. This sequence encodes CAISEGTGIPNEKLFF.

The rearrangement joins TRBV29-1 to TRBJ2-5, with D possibly being TRBD2 (5 bases). Deletions cut 7 bases from V and 7 bases from J, with 10 bases between. The CDR3 totals 10 residues. Germline loops: CDR1 SQVTM, CDR2 ANQGSEA. The CDR3 DNA is TGCAGCGCCCTTAGCGCGACCCAGTACTTC. Translation: CSALSATQYF.

The sample holds one count of this clone. The chain employs TRBV27 and TRBJ2-1; a weak D match, TRBD2 (6 bases). Germline V gene data show CDR1 as MNHEY and CDR2 as SMNVEV (reference sequence). CDR3 length: 15 residues. The germline V and J ends were trimmed by 2 bases and 2 bases, with 10 bases remaining between them. CDR3 nucleotide sequence: TGTGCCAGCAGTTTAATCGGGAGACCCTACAATGAGCAGTTCTTC. It encodes CASSLIGRPYNEQFF.

The J gene is TRBJ1-4, the V gene TRBV5-1, with D possibly TRBD1 on 6 matching bases. Germline V gives CDR1 SGHRS, CDR2 YFSETQ. V gave up 0 bases and J gave up 0 bases, with 12 bases separating them. This CDR3 has 17 residues. Here the CDR3 DNA reads TGCGCCAGCAGCTTGGCGAAGGGGGACCCAACTAATGAAAAACTGTTTTTT. This sequence encodes CASSLAKGDPTNEKLFF.

V is TRBV7-9 and J is TRBJ2-7; D is perhaps TRBD1 (6 bases). There are 14 residues in the CDR3. Trimming left V 5 bases short and J 3 bases short, with 14 bases between. Looked up from germline, CDR1 is SEHNR and CDR2 is FQNEAQ (reference sequence). The CDR3 is CASSNSRGDYEQYF. Written as DNA, the CDR3 is TGTGCCAGCAGCAACTCCAGGGGAGACTACGAGCAGTACTTC.